This TCR beta chain appears in the sequencing data of a study of tumor-infiltrating lymphocytes in primary liver carcinoma. On this clonotype itself: A read error is possible here, since a much larger clone lies one base away.

The CDR3 length is 15 residues. Germline loops: CDR1 ENHRY, CDR2 SYGVKD. Unsorted bulk tissue of roughly 19-30 mg yielded co-extracted RNA and DNA. A primer matching the constant region was used to make TCR beta cDNA from 450 to 500 ng of total RNA. Investigators got TCR beta libraries out of three nested multiplex PCR rounds, done with slightly modified ARM-PCR. The study ran its first two PCR rounds for 9 to 10 cycles each, using TRBV1-TRBV30 forward primers and a C-beta reverse primer. TCRdb fed the multiplex PCR reads into MiXCR, producing one record per CDR3 protein. Seen here are about 92,000 distinct CDR3 sequences, around 68% observed once, and the top ten hold around 27%.

The source is a man aged 40-50 years with primary liver carcinoma and hepatitis B virus infection. The material sequenced was tumor-adjacent normal liver tissue. This chain links TRBV10-3 with TRBJ1-1; tentative D call: TRBD1 (6 bases). CDR3 sequence (DNA): TGTGCCATCAGTGAGTCGCACAGGGAGAACACTGAAGGTTTCTTT. This sequence encodes CAISESHRENTEGFF.